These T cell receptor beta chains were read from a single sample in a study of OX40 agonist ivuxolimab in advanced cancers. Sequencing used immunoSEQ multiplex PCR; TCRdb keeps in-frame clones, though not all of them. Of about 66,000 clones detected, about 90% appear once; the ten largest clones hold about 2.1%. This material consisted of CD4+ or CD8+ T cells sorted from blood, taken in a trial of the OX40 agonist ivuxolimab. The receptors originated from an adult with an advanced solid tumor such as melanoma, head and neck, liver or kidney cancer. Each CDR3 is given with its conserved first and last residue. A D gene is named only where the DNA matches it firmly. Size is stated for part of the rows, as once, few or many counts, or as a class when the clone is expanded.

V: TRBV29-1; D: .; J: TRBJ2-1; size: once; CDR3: CSVGAGDEQFF; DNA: TGCAGCGTTGGGGCAGGGGATGAGCAGTTCTTC
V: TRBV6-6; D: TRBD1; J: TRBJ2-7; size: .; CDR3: CASSYDRGLAEQYF; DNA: TGTGCCAGCAGTTACGACAGGGGTCTAGCCGAGCAGTACTTC
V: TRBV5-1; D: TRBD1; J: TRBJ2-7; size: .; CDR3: CASSLSQGYEQYF; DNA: TGCGCCAGCAGCTTGTCACAGGGGTACGAGCAGTACTTC
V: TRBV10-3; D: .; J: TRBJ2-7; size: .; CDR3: CAISESGRIYEQYF; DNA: TGTGCCATCAGTGAGTCGGGACGGATATACGAGCAGTACTTC
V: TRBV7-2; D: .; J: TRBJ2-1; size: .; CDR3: CASSLGLRDAEQFF; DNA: TGTGCCAGCAGCTTAGGTCTCAGGGACGCTGAGCAGTTCTTC
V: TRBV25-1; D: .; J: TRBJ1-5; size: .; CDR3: CASGDDVQPQHF; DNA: TGTGCCAGCGGTGACGACGTTCAGCCCCAGCATTTT
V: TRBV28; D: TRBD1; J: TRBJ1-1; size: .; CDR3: CASSLPRQGGKAFF; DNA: TGTGCCAGCAGCCTCCCTCGACAGGGCGGCAAAGCTTTCTTT
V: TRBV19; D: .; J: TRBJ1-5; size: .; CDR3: CASRVLLGASDQPQHF; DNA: TGTGCCAGTAGGGTGTTGTTGGGGGCGAGTGATCAGCCCCAGCATTTT
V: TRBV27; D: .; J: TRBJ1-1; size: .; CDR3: CASTPTGRSNTEAFF; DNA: TGTGCCAGCACACCCACAGGGAGATCGAACACTGAAGCTTTCTTT
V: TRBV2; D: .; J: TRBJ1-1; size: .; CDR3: CASRTTGWLDPAFF; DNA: TGTGCCAGCAGGACCACAGGGTGGCTCGACCCAGCTTTCTTT
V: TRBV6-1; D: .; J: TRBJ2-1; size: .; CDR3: CASHSTFQWGNEQFF; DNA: TGTGCCAGCCACAGCACATTTCAATGGGGGAATGAGCAGTTCTTC
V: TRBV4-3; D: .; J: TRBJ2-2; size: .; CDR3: CASSQVTAGELFF; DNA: TGCGCCAGCAGCCAAGTGACAGCCGGGGAGCTGTTTTTT
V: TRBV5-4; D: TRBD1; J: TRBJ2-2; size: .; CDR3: CASSRGQFANTGELFF; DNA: TGTGCCAGCAGCCGGGGACAGTTCGCGAACACCGGGGAGCTGTTTTTT
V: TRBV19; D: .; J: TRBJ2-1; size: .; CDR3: CASRDSYRSEQFF; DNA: TGTGCCAGTAGGGACTCCTATCGTAGTGAGCAGTTCTTC
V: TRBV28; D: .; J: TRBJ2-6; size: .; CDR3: CASSWGSYMSSGANVLTF; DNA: TGTGCCAGCAGTTGGGGGTCGTATATGAGCTCTGGGGCCAACGTCCTGACTTTC
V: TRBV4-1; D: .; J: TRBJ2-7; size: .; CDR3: CASSQDYLSSYEQYF; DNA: TGCGCCAGCAGCCAAGACTATCTAAGCTCCTACGAGCAGTACTTC
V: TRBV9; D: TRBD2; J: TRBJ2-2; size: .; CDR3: CASTPRRLAEDTGELFF; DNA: TGTGCCAGTACCCCAAGGAGACTAGCGGAGGACACCGGGGAGCTGTTTTTT
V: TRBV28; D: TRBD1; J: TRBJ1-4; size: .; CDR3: CASSLWTGVEEKLFF; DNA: TGTGCCAGCAGTCTCTGGACAGGGGTTGAGGAAAAACTGTTTTTT
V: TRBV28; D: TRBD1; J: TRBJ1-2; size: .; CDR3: CASSYGAGQGGGYTF; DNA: TGTGCCAGCAGTTACGGTGCCGGACAGGGTGGTGGCTACACCTTC
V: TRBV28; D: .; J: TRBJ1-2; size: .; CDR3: CASSLGQTYGYTF; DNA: TGTGCCAGCAGTTTAGGACAGACGTATGGCTACACCTTC
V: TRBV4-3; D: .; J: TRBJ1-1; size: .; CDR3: CASSQDPRVGTEAFF; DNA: TGCGCCAGCAGCCAAGACCCCAGGGTAGGCACTGAAGCTTTCTTT
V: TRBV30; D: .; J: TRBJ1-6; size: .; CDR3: CASRSYGFYNSPLHF; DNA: TGTGCCTCCAGATCATACGGATTCTATAATTCACCCCTCCACTTT
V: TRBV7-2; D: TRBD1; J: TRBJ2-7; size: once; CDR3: CASSRDSLWEQYF; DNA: TGTGCCAGCAGCCGGGACAGCCTCTGGGAGCAGTACTTC
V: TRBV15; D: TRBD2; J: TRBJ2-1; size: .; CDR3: CATSRDLVRERNNEQFF; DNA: TGTGCCACCAGCAGAGATTTGGTGCGGGAGAGGAACAATGAGCAGTTCTTC
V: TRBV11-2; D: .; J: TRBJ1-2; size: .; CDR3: CASSLGGQNYGYTF; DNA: TGTGCCAGCAGCTTAGGGGGGCAAAACTATGGCTACACCTTC
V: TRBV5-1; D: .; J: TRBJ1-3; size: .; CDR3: CASSLTGFSGNTIYF; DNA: TGCGCCAGCAGCTTGACCGGGTTCTCTGGAAACACCATATATTTT
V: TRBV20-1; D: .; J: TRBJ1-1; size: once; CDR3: CSASETAEAFF; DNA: TGCAGTGCTAGTGAGACAGCGGAAGCTTTCTTT
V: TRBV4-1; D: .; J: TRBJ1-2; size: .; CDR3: CASSHPQGVGGYTF; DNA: TGCGCCAGCAGCCATCCGCAGGGTGTCGGGGGCTACACCTTC
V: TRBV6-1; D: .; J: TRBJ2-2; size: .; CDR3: CASSEITGELFF; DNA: TGTGCCAGCAGTGAAATCACCGGGGAGCTGTTTTTT
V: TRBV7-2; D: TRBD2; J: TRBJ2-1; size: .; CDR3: CASSLAQTSGSYNEQFF; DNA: TGTGCCAGCAGCTTAGCGCAGACTAGCGGTTCCTACAATGAGCAGTTCTTC
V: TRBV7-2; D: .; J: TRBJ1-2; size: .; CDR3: CASSLETVGYGYTF; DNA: TGTGCCAGCAGCTTAGAAACAGTTGGCTATGGCTACACCTTC
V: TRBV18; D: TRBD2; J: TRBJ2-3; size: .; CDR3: CASSSLAGEDQYF; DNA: TGTGCCAGCTCATCCTTAGCGGGAGAGGATCAGTATTTT
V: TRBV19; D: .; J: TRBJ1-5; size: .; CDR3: CASSPPLGRNSNQPQHF; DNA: TGTGCCAGTAGTCCCCCCCTCGGACGGAATAGCAATCAGCCCCAGCATTTT
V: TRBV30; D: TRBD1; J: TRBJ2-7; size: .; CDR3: CAWQTGGAAYEQYF; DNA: TGTGCCTGGCAAACAGGGGGCGCAGCCTACGAGCAGTACTTC
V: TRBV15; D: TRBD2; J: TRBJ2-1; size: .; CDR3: CATSRETSGRAYNEQFF; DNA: TGTGCCACCAGCAGAGAGACTAGCGGGAGGGCCTACAATGAGCAGTTCTTC
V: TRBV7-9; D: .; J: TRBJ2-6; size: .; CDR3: CASSSRGGVLTF; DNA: TGTGCCAGCAGCTCGAGGGGAGGCGTCCTGACTTTC
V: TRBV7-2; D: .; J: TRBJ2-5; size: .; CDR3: CASSLAETQYF; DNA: TGTGCCAGCAGCTTAGCAGAGACCCAGTACTTC
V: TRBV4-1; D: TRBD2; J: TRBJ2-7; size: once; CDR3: CASSQETSAREQYF; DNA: TGCGCCAGCAGCCAAGAGACTAGCGCTCGGGAGCAGTACTTC
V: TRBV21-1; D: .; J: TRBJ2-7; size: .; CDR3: CASSKALGRGGSYEQYF; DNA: TGTGCCAGCAGCAAAGCGCTGGGGCGAGGGGGCTCCTACGAGCAGTACTTC
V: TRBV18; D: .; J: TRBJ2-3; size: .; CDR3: CASSPLHTDTQYF; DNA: TGTGCCAGCTCACCATTGCACACAGATACGCAGTATTTT
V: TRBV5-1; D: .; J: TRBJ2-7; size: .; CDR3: CASSLPLTGTSYEQYF; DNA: TGCGCCAGCAGCTTGCCCCTGACGGGTACCTCCTACGAGCAGTACTTC
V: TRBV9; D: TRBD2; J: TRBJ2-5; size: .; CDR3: CASSLPPSGSWETQYF; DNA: TGTGCCAGCAGCCTACCCCCTAGCGGGAGTTGGGAAACCCAGTACTTC
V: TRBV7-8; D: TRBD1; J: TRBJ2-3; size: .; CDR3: CASSPWTGGADTQYF; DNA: TGTGCCAGCAGCCCCTGGACAGGGGGAGCAGATACGCAGTATTTT
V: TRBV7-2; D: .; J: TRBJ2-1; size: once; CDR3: CASTGGPGVNEQFF; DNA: TGTGCCAGCACCGGGGGTCCGGGGGTCAATGAGCAGTTCTTC
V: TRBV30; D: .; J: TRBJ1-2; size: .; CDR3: CAYPGAGGYTF; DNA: TGTGCCTACCCAGGGGCGGGAGGCTACACCTTC
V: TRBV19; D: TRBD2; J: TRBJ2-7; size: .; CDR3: CASSIGGGILSYEQYF; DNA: TGTGCCAGTAGTATAGGCGGGGGAATCCTCTCCTACGAGCAGTACTTC
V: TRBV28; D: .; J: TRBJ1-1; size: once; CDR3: CASSSLRGRMNTEAFF; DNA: TGTGCCAGCAGTTCCCTTCGGGGCAGGATGAACACTGAAGCTTTCTTT
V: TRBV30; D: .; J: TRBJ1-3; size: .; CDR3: CAWSGFSGNTIYF; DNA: TGTGCCTGGAGTGGATTCAGTGGAAACACCATATATTTT